This T cell receptor (beta chain) comes out of a study of blood T cell repertoires in COVID-19 (dated by TCRdb to the early 2020s). General notes on the study: Samples covering the acute and convalescent phases of COVID-19 were provided by collaborators in the United States, Italy and Spain. The prospective study material was composed of cDNA or gDNA derived from T cells, B-cell-depleted T cells, or PBMCs. The dataset comprised deeply sampled blood TCRbeta repertoires from subjects exposed to, actively infected with, or recovered from COVID-19. The repertoires were released in a freely available public database meant as a resource for research on the immune response to SARS-CoV-2. The samples were drawn from two sources: the first 160 participants of the ongoing ImmuneRACE study, and 1,000 to 1,500 subjects contributed by 6 global collaborators. The sample metadata nearly always contained a de-identified subject ID, COVID-19 status, age in years and sex. HLA class I and class II types, where available, came from metadata supplied by the sample provider rather than from assay-based typing. Beyond this particular receptor, the publication reports: The amount of clinical and demographic metadata varied by source and participant and was provided uncurated.

The cysteine opens and the phenylalanine closes a CDR3 of 17 amino acids. The retained sequence is limited to the CDR3, 51 bases, with the frame set at the first base. CDR1 and CDR2, looked up from the germline V gene (reference sequence), are LGHDT and YNNKEL. Trimming accounts for 1 base at V and 11 bases at J, while the number of junction bases matched to no gene is 13. The immunoSEQ Assay, a bias-controlled multiplex PCR, was used to amplify TCRbeta CDR3 regions from genomic DNA. Per the original workflow: Nucleated cell counts per sample were estimated from amplification of reference gene primers within the assay. To quantify the absolute abundance of each unique TCRbeta CDR3 rearrangement, sequence reads were collapsed and filtered. Productive Simpson clonality was computed per sample as the square root of Simpson's diversity index over productive rearrangements. This immuneACCESS table, as held by TCRdb, lists in-frame sequences with V and J called but not all clones. Of the missing ones, under half trace to an unresolved V gene in checked studies; the others have no known cause. V, J and clone size derive from that table, while D and trimming were established from the DNA sequence. The sample table records around 160,000 clones; about 84% of these occur just once. The top ten hold 6% of the sample.

Enrolling through a virtual design, the prospective study's participants ranged in age from roughly 18 to 89 years and lived across approximately 25 United States geographic areas. Cohort assignment in the prospective study relied on participant-reported clinical history from a screening survey and a study questionnaire. Recovered participants in ImmuneRACE Cohort 3 were defined as having two consecutive negative NP/OP PCR tests, clearance from a healthcare professional, or resolution of symptoms. In the prospective study, whole blood, serum and a nasopharyngeal or oropharyngeal swab were collected from each participant by mobile phlebotomists. Additional blood draws and questionnaires over an approximately 2-month period could optionally be provided by prospective study participants. Prospective study blood samples were shipped either frozen or at room temperature before DNA extraction. This clone was observed a handful of times. Its antigen specificity is not known. No base qualities exist here, and no much larger clone lies one base off it.

The sample consisted of PBMCs or T cells enriched from blood (not recorded which). Recombination connected TRBV3-1 (or the pseudogene TRBV3-2) to TRBJ1-6; 8 bases in the junction line up with TRBD1. The receptor's source is a man aged 35-49 years who had recovered from COVID-19. The CDR3 amino acid sequence is: CASSQGTGGSSVAPLHF. The DNA sequence is given as TGTGCCAGCAGCCAAGGAACAGGGGGTAGCAGCGTCGCACCCCTCCACTTT.